Each of the 21 T cell receptor beta chains below was sequenced from the same sample in a study of T cell responses to AZD1222 COVID-19 vaccine. Only in-frame clones appear in the TCRdb table, and some are missing; sequencing was by immunoSEQ multiplex PCR. This table has some 97,000 clones, 87% appearing once. Sequenced material: peripheral blood, taken on day 0 of MenACWY control vaccination. The source of these receptors is an adult in good health.

The chain recombines TRBV30 with TRBJ1-1; TRBD1 aligns across 8 bases. The CDR3 has 14 residues. V trimming: 1 base; J trimming: 3 bases; junction bases outside the gene matches: 4. Germline loops: CDR1 GTSNPN, CDR2 SVGIG (reference sequence). The CDR3: CAWSAQDRDTEAFF. CDR3 in DNA: TGTGCCTGGAGTGCTCAGGACAGGGACACTGAAGCTTTCTTT.

The genes are TRBV5-1 and TRBJ2-6, with a weak D call TRBD1 (6 bases). Germline CDR1 SGHRS, CDR2 YFSETQ. This CDR3 is built from 15 residues. The V and J ends lost 3 bases and 4 bases respectively, with 11 bases between them. The CDR3 loop reads CASSYTGTGANVLTF. CDR3 bases: TGCGCCAGCAGCTATACAGGGACGGGGGCCAACGTCCTGACTTTC.

This clone was observed a few times. The chain is built from TRBV6-2 or TRBV6-3 and TRBJ1-2; TRBD1 might be the D (5 bases). Germline loops: CDR1 MNHEY, CDR2 SVGEGT. The germline V and J ends were trimmed by 4 bases and 8 bases, with 17 bases remaining between them. This CDR3 contains 14 residues. In DNA form, the CDR3 reads TGTGCCAGCAGTTTTTCCGCAGGGACCCAAGGCTACACCTTC. Protein sequence: CASSFSAGTQGYTF.

V gene TRBV6-5 combines with J gene TRBJ2-5; 9 bases map to TRBD1. This CDR3 comprises 13 residues. J was trimmed by 3 bases and V by 6 bases; bases with no gene match: 2. CDR1 and CDR2 (germline): MNHEY, SVGAGI. The DNA for the CDR3 is TGTGCCAGCAGGCGGACAGGGGAAGAGACCCAGTACTTC. Residues: CASRRTGEETQYF.

The gene calls are TRBV21-1 and TRBJ1-6. TRBV21-1 is termed a pseudogene. The CDR3 has 14 residues. CDR3 nucleotide sequence: TGTGCCAGCAGCAAACGGGCACCTAATTCACCCCTCCACTTT. The encoded protein is CASSKRAPNSPLHF.

V gene TRBV7-3 combines with J gene TRBJ1-2; 7 nucleotides match TRBD1. In germline, CDR1 is SGHTA, CDR2 FQGTGA. The V segment lost 5 bases and the J segment 7 bases; nucleotides outside the gene matches: 4. The CDR3 loop spans 12 amino acids. CDR3 DNA sequence: TGTGCCAGCAGCAACGACAGGGTTGGCTACACCTTC. It codes for CASSNDRVGYTF.

This clone turned up a few times. This rearrangement joins TRBV7-2 to TRBJ1-1, with D possibly TRBD1 on 6 matching bases. The CDR3 is made up of 17 amino acids. V lost 5 bases to trimming and J lost 0 bases, with 19 bases between them. CDR1 is SGHTA and CDR2 is FQGNSA in the germline V gene. The CDR3 is CASSPRTASLMNTEAFF. Written as DNA, the CDR3 is TGTGCCAGCAGCCCAAGGACAGCCTCGCTCATGAACACTGAAGCTTTCTTT.

The chain is built from TRBV19 and TRBJ2-2; possibly TRBD1 for D (7 bases). Trimming removed 7 bases at V and 5 bases at J, with 20 bases between. The CDR3 is 16 residues long. Germline-derived CDR1 and CDR2 are LNHDA and SQIVND (reference sequence). This CDR3 is CASMWGGGGRTGELFF. CDR3 bases: TGTGCCAGTATGTGGGGAGGAGGGGGCCGGACCGGGGAGCTGTTTTTT.

This clone appeared once. This sequence joins TRBV7-9 and TRBJ1-1; D might be TRBD1 (5 bases). The germline V gene has CDR1 SEHNR and CDR2 FQNEAQ (reference sequence). This CDR3 has 13 amino acids. V lost 4 bases and J lost 1, with 7 bases in between. CDR3 in amino acids: CASSWDANTEAFF. The CDR3 DNA is TGTGCCAGCAGCTGGGACGCGAACACTGAAGCTTTCTTT. The full variable domain, completed using reference TRBV7-9 and TRBJ1-1, is DTGVSQNPRHKITKRGQNVTFRCDPISEHNRLYWYRQTLGQGPEFLTYFQNEAQLEKSRLLSDRFSAERPKGSFSTLEIQRTEQGDSAMYLCASSWDANTEAFFGQGTRLTVV.

The V and J genes are TRBV6-4 and TRBJ2-7; 11 bases align to TRBD2. Germline-derived CDR1 and CDR2 are MRHNA and SNTAGT. This CDR3 contains 13 residues. V dropped 3 bases and J dropped 10; count of bases not matched to a gene: 5. The CDR3 region is CASSEASGGPQYF. The CDR3, as DNA: TGTGCCAGCAGTGAAGCTAGCGGGGGGCCCCAGTACTTC.

The chain employs TRBV6-1 and TRBJ1-5, with D perhaps matching TRBD1 (5 bases). The V end lost 1 base, the J end lost 7 bases, and 5 bases lay between the germline ends. Germline V gene sequence: CDR1 MNHNS, CDR2 SASEGT. The CDR3 runs 12 residues. CDR3 amino acids: CASSEGDQPQHF. The CDR3 DNA sequence: TGTGCCAGCAGTGAAGGGGACCAGCCCCAGCATTTT.

The chain is built from TRBV28 and TRBJ2-7, with 9 bases aligning to TRBD1. CDR3 length: 14 residues. Germline CDR1 reads MDHEN; CDR2 reads SYDVKM. Trimming at V came to 4 bases and at J to 4 bases, leaving 5 bases not matched to a gene. The CDR3 region has the DNA TGTGCCAGCAGTTGGACAGGGGAGGAGTACGAGCAGTACTTC. It yields the protein CASSWTGEEYEQYF.

The V and J genes are TRBV6-6 and TRBJ1-1; 8 bases align to TRBD1. After removal of 5 bases from V and 9 bases from J, the junction contained 2 bases not matched to a gene. This CDR3 comprises 11 residues. CDR1 and CDR2 (germline): MNHNY, SVGAGI (reference sequence). CDR3: CASSGQGQAFF. CDR3 DNA sequence: TGTGCCAGCAGTGGACAGGGCCAAGCTTTCTTT.

The chain employs TRBV10-1 and TRBJ2-2; D call uncertain. V was shortened by 8 bases and J by 0 bases, with 13 bases between the two germline ends. This CDR3 comprises 15 residues. Germline V gene sequence: CDR1 WNHNN, CDR2 SYGVQD (reference sequence). The CDR3 loop reads CASDYGRTNTGELFF. CDR3 DNA sequence: TGCGCCAGCGATTATGGTCGGACGAACACCGGGGAGCTGTTTTTT.

V is TRBV6-2 or TRBV6-3 and J is TRBJ1-4; no definite D call. The germline V gene has CDR1 MNHEY and CDR2 SVGEGT. The length of the CDR3 is 15 residues. V shed 5 bases and J shed 8 bases, with 18 bases lying between them. In nucleotides, the CDR3 is TGTGCCAGCAGTGACCGGGATTTGAACGGGGAAAAACTGTTTTTT. Protein: CASSDRDLNGEKLFF.

The V gene is TRBV19, the J gene TRBJ2-3; 7 bases match TRBD2. The CDR3 sequence is 16 residues long. V shed 9 bases and J 5 bases; nucleotides not matched to a gene: 17. In germline, CDR1 is LNHDA, CDR2 SQIVND (reference sequence). The CDR3 reads CASYSPAAGVRDTQYF. CDR3 sequence (DNA): TGTGCCAGCTACTCCCCTGCGGCGGGAGTTAGAGATACGCAGTATTTT.

In nucleotides, the CDR3 is TGTGCCAGCAGCTTAGTCGGACTTACCGAGCAGTACTTC. Protein product: CASSLVGLTEQYF. J is TRBJ2-7 and V is TRBV11-2; possible D gene TRBD2, 5 bases. The length of the CDR3 is 13 residues. Germline CDR1 reads SGHAT; CDR2 reads FQNNGV. With 1 base removed from V and 6 bases from J, the gap between germline ends came to 10 bases. Full variable domain (rest looked up from reference TRBV11-2 and TRBJ2-7): EAGVAQSPRYKIIEKRQSVAFWCNPISGHATLYWYQQILGQGPKLLIQFQNNGVVDDSQLPKDRFSAERLKGVDSTLKIQPAKLEDSAVYLCASSLVGLTEQYFGPGTRLTVT.

This sequence joins TRBV3-1 (or the pseudogene TRBV3-2) and TRBJ1-2; perhaps TRBD1 as D (5 bases). V was trimmed by 2 bases and J by 8 bases, leaving 21 bases between them. This CDR3 has 16 residues. The germline V gene encodes CDR1 LGHDT and CDR2 YNNKEL (reference sequence). For the CDR3, the DNA is TGTGCCAGCAGCCAATCGGGGGGTGATCAGAGGAGAGGCTACACCTTC. This codes for CASSQSGGDQRRGYTF.

V is TRBV9 and J is TRBJ2-7; D remains ambiguous. This CDR3 comprises 14 residues. Germline CDR1 and CDR2: SGDLS and YYNGEE. Trimming stripped 2 bases from V and 1 base from J, with 10 bases between. CDR3 bases: TGTGCCAGCAGCGTCGGAGACAATTCCTACGAGCAGTACTTC. Translated: CASSVGDNSYEQYF.

The V gene is TRBV18, the J gene TRBJ2-7, with D hard to call. Deletions cut 3 bases from V and 0 bases from J, with 9 bases between. The CDR3 is made up of 14 amino acids. The germline gives CDR1 KGHSH, CDR2 LQKENI. CDR3 residues: CASSPLADSYEQYF. CDR3 nucleotides: TGTGCCAGCTCACCTCTCGCAGACTCCTACGAGCAGTACTTC. Based on the CDR3 plus reference TRBV18 and TRBJ2-7, the full variable domain is NAGVMQNPRHLVRRRGQEARLRCSPMKGHSHVYWYRQLPEEGLKFMVYLQKENIIDESGMPKERFSAEFPKEGPSILRIQQVVRGDSAAYFCASSPLADSYEQYFGPGTRLTVT.

J is TRBJ2-7 and V is TRBV28; D is unclear. Germline loops: CDR1 MDHEN, CDR2 SYDVKM. V gave up 8 bases and J gave up 6 bases, with 8 bases separating them. This CDR3 spans 10 amino acids. The DNA for the CDR3 is TGTGCCAGCGCCCTCCTCGAGCAGTACTTC. Translation: CASALLEQYF.